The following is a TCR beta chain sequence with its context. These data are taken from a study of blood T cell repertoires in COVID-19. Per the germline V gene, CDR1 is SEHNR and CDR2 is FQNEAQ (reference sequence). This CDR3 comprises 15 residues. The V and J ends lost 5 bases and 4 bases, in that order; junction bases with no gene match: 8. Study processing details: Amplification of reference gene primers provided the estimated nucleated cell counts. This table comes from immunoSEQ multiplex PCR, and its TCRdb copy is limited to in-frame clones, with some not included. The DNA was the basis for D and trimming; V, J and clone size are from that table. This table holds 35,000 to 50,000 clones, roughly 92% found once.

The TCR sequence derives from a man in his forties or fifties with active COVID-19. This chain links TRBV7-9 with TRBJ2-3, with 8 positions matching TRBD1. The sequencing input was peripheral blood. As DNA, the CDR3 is TGTGCCAGCAGCCCCCGGACAGGGCGGGCAGATACGCAGTATTTT. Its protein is CASSPRTGRADTQYF. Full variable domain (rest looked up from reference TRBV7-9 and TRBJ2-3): DTGVSQNPRHKITKRGQNVTFRCDPISEHNRLYWYRQTLGQGPEFLTYFQNEAQLEKSRLLSDRFSAERPKGSFSTLEIQRTEQGDSAMYLCASSPRTGRADTQYFGPGTRLTVL.